The 6 T cell receptor beta chains below all came from one sample that was sequenced in a study of blood T cell repertoires in COVID-19. Here immunoSEQ multiplex PCR was the method, and the copy in TCRdb shows in-frame clones only, minus some. There are fewer than 150,000 clones in the sample; under 85% occur only once, and over 7.5% lies in the top ten. The sequenced material came from peripheral blood. Receptors were obtained from a woman at least 80 years old in a cohort sampled during active or convalescent COVID-19.

This chain links TRBV18 with TRBJ1-1, with 12 bases aligning to TRBD1. The CDR3 spans 18 residues. V lost 4 bases and J lost 3; bases outside the gene matches: 12. Germline CDR1 is KGHSH and CDR2 is LQKENI. CDR3 sequence (DNA): TGTGCCAGCTCACAGTCGGGACAGGGGGCGAGGATTGACACTGAAGCTTTCTTT. This gives the protein CASSQSGQGARIDTEAFF.

This clone was observed a single time. The V call is TRBV6-5, the J call TRBJ1-2, with 8 bases aligning to TRBD1. The CDR3 totals 14 residues. The trim removed 5 bases at V and 0 bases at J, leaving 2 bases unmatched. CDR1 is MNHEY, CDR2 SVGAGI, per germline. The CDR3 DNA sequence: TGTGCCAGCAGTCAGACAGGGGCTAACTATGGCTACACCTTC. This sequence encodes CASSQTGANYGYTF.

The chain is built from TRBV7-6 and TRBJ2-2, with 12 bases fitting TRBD2. Germline assignment: CDR1 SGHVS and CDR2 FNYEAQ. CDR3 length: 18 residues. V lost 6 bases and J lost 4; bases outside the gene matches: 12. CDR3 protein: CASRPGTSGFGGTGELFF. CDR3 sequence (DNA): TGTGCCAGCAGACCCGGGACTAGCGGGTTCGGGGGCACCGGGGAGCTGTTTTTT.

This clone came up once. Compared with germline, one end of the junction differs, possibly owing to a read error. J is TRBJ2-3 and V is TRBV29-1; TRBD2 is a possible D gene (5 bases). Germline V gene sequence: CDR1 SQVTM, CDR2 ANQGSEA. CDR3 length equals 10 residues. CDR3 protein: CSVDTAGILF. For the CDR3, the DNA is TGCAGCGTTGATACTGCGGGCATCCTTTTT.

This clone was recorded only once. The rearrangement links TRBV5-1 to TRBJ2-7, with 11 bases matching TRBD2. CDR1 SGHRS and CDR2 YFSETQ come from the germline V gene. The V segment lost 1 base and the J segment 3 bases; nucleotides outside the gene matches: 3. This CDR3 contains 15 residues. CDR3 sequence reads: CASSLLAGGVYEQYF. DNA of the CDR3: TGCGCCAGCAGCTTGCTAGCGGGGGGCGTCTACGAGCAGTACTTC. The full variable domain, its missing parts supplied by reference TRBV5-1 and TRBJ2-7, is KAGVTQTPRYLIKTRGQQVTLSCSPISGHRSVSWYQQTPGQGLQFLFEYFSETQRNKGNFPGRFSGRQFSNSRSEMNVSTLELGDSALYLCASSLLAGGVYEQYFGPGTRLTVT.

This chain connects TRBV5-6 to TRBJ1-6; TRBD1 matches 9 bases. Trimming removed 1 base from V and 12 bases from J; junction bases left unmatched: 5. The CDR3 consists of 14 residues. CDR1 is SGHDT, CDR2 YYEEEE, per germline. CDR3 protein: CASSLNRGRRPLHF. For the CDR3, the DNA is TGTGCCAGCAGCTTGAACAGGGGGCGGAGACCCCTCCACTTT.